Listed below are T cell receptor beta chains from one sample, sequenced in a study of human T cells and chemical hapten exposure. MiXCR was run by TCRdb on the RACE reads, yielding one entry per CDR3 protein. The sample has 79,000 or so distinct CDR3 sequences, around a third seen once. Here the sequenced sample was whole blood, taken in connection with sensitization to the hapten diphenylcyclopropenone (DPC). Every receptor here comes from a man aged 35-49 years with alopecia areata. Some clones in this sample may be carry-over from other donors' samples. CDR3s include the opening cysteine and the closing phenylalanine or tryptophan. Fields, in order: CDR3 DNA, CDR3 protein, D gene, V gene, J gene, clone size. The D gene is left open where the match is weak. The size entry is marked missing in some rows and otherwise reads once, few, many or a size class.

cdr3_nt: TGTGCCAGCAGCGTAGGGACGGACAGTAAACAGCCCCAGCATTTT
cdr3_aa: CASSVGTDSKQPQHF
d_call: NA
v_call: TRBV9
j_call: TRBJ1-5
clone_size: NA

cdr3_nt: TGTGCCAGCAGCTTGGGACAGGTCATCCTGACTGAAGCTTTCTTT
cdr3_aa: CASSLGQVILTEAFF
d_call: TRBD1
v_call: TRBV11-2
j_call: TRBJ1-1
clone_size: NA

cdr3_nt: TGTGCCACCAGCAGAGCGGGACTAGCGGGAGGGGGCGATGAGCAGTTCTTC
cdr3_aa: CATSRAGLAGGGDEQFF
d_call: TRBD2
v_call: TRBV15
j_call: TRBJ2-1
clone_size: few

cdr3_nt: TGTGCCAGCAGTTTAGAATGGGTTGGGCTGGCAGATACGCAGTATTTT
cdr3_aa: CASSLEWVGLADTQYF
d_call: NA
v_call: TRBV28
j_call: TRBJ2-3
clone_size: NA

cdr3_nt: TGTGCCAGCAGCCCAGAGGTCGGGACAGGTACTGAAGCTTTCTTT
cdr3_aa: CASSPEVGTGTEAFF
d_call: TRBD1
v_call: TRBV11-1
j_call: TRBJ1-1
clone_size: NA

cdr3_nt: TGTGCCAGCAGTTTGGGAGATCAGCCCCAGCATTTT
cdr3_aa: CASSLGDQPQHF
d_call: NA
v_call: TRBV12-3/TRBV12-4
j_call: TRBJ1-5
clone_size: NA

cdr3_nt: TGTGCCAGCGCTGACAGCCTCAACACCGGGGAGCTGTTTTTT
cdr3_aa: CASADSLNTGELFF
d_call: NA
v_call: TRBV19
j_call: TRBJ2-2
clone_size: few

cdr3_nt: TGTGCCAGCAGCCCATCTATCCCCCGGGGGGCCGGAGGCACAGATACGCAGTATTTT
cdr3_aa: CASSPSIPRGAGGTDTQYF
d_call: NA
v_call: TRBV28
j_call: TRBJ2-3
clone_size: NA

cdr3_nt: TGCGCCAGCAGCACAGGGATTCGGAATGAAAAACTGTTTTTT
cdr3_aa: CASSTGIRNEKLFF
d_call: NA
v_call: TRBV5-1
j_call: TRBJ1-4
clone_size: few

cdr3_nt: TGTGCCAGCAGCTTGGGACATGGCAATCAGCCCCAGCATTTT
cdr3_aa: CASSLGHGNQPQHF
d_call: NA
v_call: TRBV5-5
j_call: TRBJ1-5
clone_size: NA

cdr3_nt: TGTGCCAGCAGCCTTCGGTCGGCCTCCTACGAGCAGTACTTC
cdr3_aa: CASSLRSASYEQYF
d_call: NA
v_call: TRBV9
j_call: TRBJ2-7
clone_size: few

cdr3_nt: TGTGCCAGCAGTTACCCTTCAGGACGCGGTGAAAAACTGTTTTTT
cdr3_aa: CASSYPSGRGEKLFF
d_call: NA
v_call: TRBV6-6
j_call: TRBJ1-4
clone_size: NA

cdr3_nt: TGTGCCAGCAGCTTAGATGACTATGGCTACACCTTC
cdr3_aa: CASSLDDYGYTF
d_call: NA
v_call: TRBV11-2
j_call: TRBJ1-2
clone_size: NA

cdr3_nt: TGTGCCAGCAGTTTAGGGGGCGCGAGAAAAGAGACCCAGTACTTC
cdr3_aa: CASSLGGARKETQYF
d_call: NA
v_call: TRBV28
j_call: TRBJ2-5
clone_size: NA

cdr3_nt: TGCGCCAGCAGCTTGGTGGCGGAGACAGATACGCAGTATTTT
cdr3_aa: CASSLVAETDTQYF
d_call: NA
v_call: TRBV5-1
j_call: TRBJ2-3
clone_size: few

cdr3_nt: TGCAGCGTTCGCCCCACGGGGAACACTGAAGCTTTCTTT
cdr3_aa: CSVRPTGNTEAFF
d_call: NA
v_call: TRBV29-1
j_call: TRBJ1-1
clone_size: few

cdr3_nt: TGTGCCACCGCTTCAGCGGGCAGAAACATTCAGTACTTC
cdr3_aa: CATASAGRNIQYF
d_call: NA
v_call: TRBV28
j_call: TRBJ2-4
clone_size: NA

cdr3_nt: TGTGCCGGAAGAGAGGATTCCTACAATGAGCAGTTCTTC
cdr3_aa: CAGREDSYNEQFF
d_call: NA
v_call: TRBV6-1
j_call: TRBJ2-1
clone_size: few

cdr3_nt: TGTGCCAGCAGCTTAGCCAACGTGAAAGAGACCCAGTACTTC
cdr3_aa: CASSLANVKETQYF
d_call: NA
v_call: TRBV7-8
j_call: TRBJ2-5
clone_size: few

cdr3_nt: TGTGCCAGCAGCCAAGCGACGACAGAAGAGACCCAGTACTTC
cdr3_aa: CASSQATTEETQYF
d_call: NA
v_call: TRBV3-1
j_call: TRBJ2-5
clone_size: few

cdr3_nt: TGTGCCAGCAGTCCACTCCAGGGGAACCCCGGGGAGCTGTTTTTT
cdr3_aa: CASSPLQGNPGELFF
d_call: NA
v_call: TRBV27
j_call: TRBJ2-2
clone_size: once

cdr3_nt: TGTGCCAGCTCGGAGTCTGGGGCCAACGTCCTGACTTTC
cdr3_aa: CASSESGANVLTF
d_call: NA
v_call: TRBV12-3/TRBV12-4
j_call: TRBJ2-6
clone_size: few